This T cell receptor beta chain was found in a study of a mutant IDH1 vaccine in newly diagnosed glioma. Study-level background: The first vaccination came 4-6 weeks after radiotherapy alone, or with temozolomide cycles. Antecedent treatment encompassed radiotherapy, temozolomide, or their combination; the majority received both.

This CDR3 has 11 amino acids. Trimming removed 7 bases from V and 1 base from J, with 4 bases in between. Per germline, CDR1 MGHDK and CDR2 SYGVNS. Time point: week 35, safety follow-up. The investigators gave 300 ug of mutant IDH1 20-mer peptide in each vaccine dose, together with topical imiquimod. Comment on this clone: Antigen: not known.

Study results and limitations: Seemingly, top peripheral T cell clonotype changes bore no relation to pseudoprogression.

The protocol was immunoSEQ multiplex PCR, while the TCRdb copy is restricted to in-frame clones and leaves out a portion. The table has about 54,000 clones, less than 90% seen once; the top ten hold 4.1%. The V gene is TRBV25-1, the J gene TRBJ1-1, with D unclear. This material consisted of PBMCs, taken from a glioma patient whose treatment included an IDH1 peptide vaccine. The origin of this receptor is a woman under 30 with glioma. The CDR3 loop is CASKGNTEAFF. The DNA for the CDR3 is TGTGCCAGCAAAGGGAACACTGAAGCTTTCTTT.